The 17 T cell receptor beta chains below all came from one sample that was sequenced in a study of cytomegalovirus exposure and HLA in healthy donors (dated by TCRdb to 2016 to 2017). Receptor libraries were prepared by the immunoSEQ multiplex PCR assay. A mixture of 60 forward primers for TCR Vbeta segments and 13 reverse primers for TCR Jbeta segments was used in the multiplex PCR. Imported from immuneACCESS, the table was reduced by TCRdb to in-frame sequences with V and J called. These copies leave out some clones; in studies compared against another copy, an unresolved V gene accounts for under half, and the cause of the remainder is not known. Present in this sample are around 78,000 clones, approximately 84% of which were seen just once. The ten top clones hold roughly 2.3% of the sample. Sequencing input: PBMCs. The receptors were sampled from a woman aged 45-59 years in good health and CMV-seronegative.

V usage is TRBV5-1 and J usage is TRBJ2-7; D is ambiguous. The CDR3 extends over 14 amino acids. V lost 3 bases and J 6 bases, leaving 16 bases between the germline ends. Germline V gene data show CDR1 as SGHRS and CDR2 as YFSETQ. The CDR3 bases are TGCGCCAGCAGCTGGCAGGTGGATTCGAGCGAGCAGTACTTC. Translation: CASSWQVDSSEQYF.

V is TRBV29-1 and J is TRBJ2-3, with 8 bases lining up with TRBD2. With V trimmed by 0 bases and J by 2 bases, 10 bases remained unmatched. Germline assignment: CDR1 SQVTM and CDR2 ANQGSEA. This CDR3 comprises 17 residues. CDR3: CSVEELSGSWVTDTQYF. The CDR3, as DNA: TGCAGCGTTGAAGAGTTGAGCGGGAGTTGGGTCACAGATACGCAGTATTTT.

In nucleotides, the CDR3 is TGTGCCAGCAGCCCCGTACGGGGTCAGCCCCAGCATTTT. This encodes CASSPVRGQPQHF. V is TRBV14 and J is TRBJ1-5; D call uncertain. The CDR3 loop spans 13 amino acids. V dropped 4 bases and J dropped 6 bases, with 10 bases sitting between them. CDR1 is SGHDN and CDR2 is FVKESK in the germline V gene.

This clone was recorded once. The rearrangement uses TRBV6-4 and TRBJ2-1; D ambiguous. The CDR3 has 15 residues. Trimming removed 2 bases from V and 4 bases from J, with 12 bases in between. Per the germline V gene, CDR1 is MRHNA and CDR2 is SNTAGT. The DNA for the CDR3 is TGTGCCAGCAGTGACCGACCGGGTCCATACAATGAGCAGTTCTTC. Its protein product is CASSDRPGPYNEQFF.

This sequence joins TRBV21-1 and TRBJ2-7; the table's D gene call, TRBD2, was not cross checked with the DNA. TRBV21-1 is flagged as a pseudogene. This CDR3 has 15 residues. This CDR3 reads CASSKPFGSDYEQYV. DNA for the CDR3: TGTGCCAGCAGCAAACCGTTCGGGTCAGACTACGAGCAGTACGTC.

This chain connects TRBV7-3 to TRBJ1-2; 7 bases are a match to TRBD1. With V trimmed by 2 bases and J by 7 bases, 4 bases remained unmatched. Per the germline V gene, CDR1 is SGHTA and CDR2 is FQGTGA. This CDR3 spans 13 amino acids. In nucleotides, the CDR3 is TGTGCCAGCAGCTTAGACAGGGACGGTGGCTACACCTTC. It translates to CASSLDRDGGYTF.

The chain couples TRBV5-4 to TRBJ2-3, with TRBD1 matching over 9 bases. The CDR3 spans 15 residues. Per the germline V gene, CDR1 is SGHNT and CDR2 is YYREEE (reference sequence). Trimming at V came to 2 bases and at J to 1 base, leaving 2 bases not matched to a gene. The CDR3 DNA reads TGTGCCAGCAGCTTTGGGACAGGGCGCACAGATACGCAGTATTTT. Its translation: CASSFGTGRTDTQYF.

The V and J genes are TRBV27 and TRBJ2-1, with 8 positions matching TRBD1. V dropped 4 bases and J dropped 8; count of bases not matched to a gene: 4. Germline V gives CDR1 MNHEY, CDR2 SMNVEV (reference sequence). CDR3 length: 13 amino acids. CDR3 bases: TGTGCCAGCAGTTCAAACAGGGGGTATGAGCAGTTCTTC. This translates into CASSSNRGYEQFF.

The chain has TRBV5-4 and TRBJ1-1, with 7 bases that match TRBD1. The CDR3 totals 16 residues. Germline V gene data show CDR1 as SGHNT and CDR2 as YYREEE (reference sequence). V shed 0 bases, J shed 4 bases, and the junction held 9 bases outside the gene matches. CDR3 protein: CASSLDGKGAGTEAFF. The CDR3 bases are TGTGCCAGCAGCTTGGACGGCAAGGGGGCGGGCACTGAAGCTTTCTTT.

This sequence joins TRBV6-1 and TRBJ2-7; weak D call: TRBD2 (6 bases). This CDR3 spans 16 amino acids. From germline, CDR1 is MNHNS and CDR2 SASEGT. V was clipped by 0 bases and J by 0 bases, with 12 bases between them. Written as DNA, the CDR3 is TGTGCCAGCAGTGAAGCGGGACTTCCGAGCTCCTACGAGCAGTACTTC. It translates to CASSEAGLPSSYEQYF.

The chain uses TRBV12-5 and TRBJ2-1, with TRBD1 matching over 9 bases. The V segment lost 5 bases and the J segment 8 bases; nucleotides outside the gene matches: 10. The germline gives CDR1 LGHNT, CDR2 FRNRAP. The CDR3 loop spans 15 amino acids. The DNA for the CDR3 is TGTGCTAGTGGTCGCCCCGGGACAGGGAGGCATGAGCAGTTCTTC. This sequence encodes CASGRPGTGRHEQFF. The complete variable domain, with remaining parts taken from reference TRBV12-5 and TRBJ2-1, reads DARVTQTPRHKVTEMGQEVTMRCQPILGHNTVFWYRQTMMQGLELLAYFRNRAPLDDSGMPKDRFSAEMPDATLATLKIQPSEPRDSAVYFCASGRPGTGRHEQFFGPGTRLTVL.

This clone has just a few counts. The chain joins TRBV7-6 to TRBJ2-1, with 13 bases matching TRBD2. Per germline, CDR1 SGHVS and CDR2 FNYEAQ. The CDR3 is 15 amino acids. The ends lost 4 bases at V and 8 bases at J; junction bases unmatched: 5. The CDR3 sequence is CASSSLAGGPYEQFF. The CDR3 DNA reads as TGTGCCAGCAGCTCACTAGCGGGAGGGCCCTATGAGCAGTTCTTC.

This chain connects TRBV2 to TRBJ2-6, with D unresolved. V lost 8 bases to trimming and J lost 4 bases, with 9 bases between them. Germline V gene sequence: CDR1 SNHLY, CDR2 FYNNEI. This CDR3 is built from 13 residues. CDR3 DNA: TGTGCCAGCTTTCTGTCCGGGGCCAACGTCCTGACTTTC. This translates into CASFLSGANVLTF.

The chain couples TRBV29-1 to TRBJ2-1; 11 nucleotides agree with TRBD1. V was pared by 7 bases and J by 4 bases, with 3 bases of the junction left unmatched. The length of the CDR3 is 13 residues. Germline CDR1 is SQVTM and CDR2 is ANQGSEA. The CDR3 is CSAGTGGYNEQFF. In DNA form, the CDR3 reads TGCAGCGCTGGGACAGGGGGATACAATGAGCAGTTCTTC.

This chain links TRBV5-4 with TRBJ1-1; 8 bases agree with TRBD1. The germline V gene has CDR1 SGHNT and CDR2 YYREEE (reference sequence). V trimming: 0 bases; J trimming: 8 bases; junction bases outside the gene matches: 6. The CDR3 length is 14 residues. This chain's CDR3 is CASSLEQGVREAFF. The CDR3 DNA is TGTGCCAGCAGCTTGGAACAGGGGGTGCGAGAAGCTTTCTTT.

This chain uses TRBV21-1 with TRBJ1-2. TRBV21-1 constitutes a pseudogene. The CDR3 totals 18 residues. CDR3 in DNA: TGTGCCAGCAAACGCATCGGGGGAACCTCGTCTGGTGACTATGGCTACACCTTC. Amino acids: CASKRIGGTSSGDYGYTF.

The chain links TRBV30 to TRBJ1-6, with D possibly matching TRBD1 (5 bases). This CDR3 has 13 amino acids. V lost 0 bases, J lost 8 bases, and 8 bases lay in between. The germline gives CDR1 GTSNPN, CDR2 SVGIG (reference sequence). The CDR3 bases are TGTGCCTGGAGTGTACAGGATTATTCACCCCTCCACTTT. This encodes CAWSVQDYSPLHF.